This T cell receptor (beta chain) derives from a study of blood T cell repertoires in COVID-19. Here immunoSEQ multiplex PCR was the method, and the copy in TCRdb shows in-frame clones only, minus some. Of roughly 86,000 clones listed, approximately 85% are singletons. V lost 4 bases, J lost 1 base, and 13 bases lay in between. The CDR3 loop spans 15 amino acids. Per germline, CDR1 LGHDT and CDR2 YNNKEL (reference sequence). Input material: peripheral blood. The rearrangement links TRBV3-1 (or the pseudogene TRBV3-2) to TRBJ1-1, with D hard to call. The sequence came from a woman older than 75 with COVID-19, enrolled during active disease. The CDR3 loop reads CASSPPRAKNTEAFF. CDR3 coding DNA: TGTGCCAGCAGCCCCCCGAGGGCTAAGAACACTGAAGCTTTCTTT.